This T cell receptor (beta chain) was sequenced during a study of cytomegalovirus exposure and HLA in healthy donors. Study information: Approximately 170 million T cells yielded roughly 120 million unique TCR beta sequences in earlier analysis.

The CDR3 has 14 residues. V was cut by 7 bases and J by 0 bases, with 12 bases left in between. Germline V gene data show CDR1 as SEHNR and CDR2 as FQNEAQ (reference sequence). The PCR had 60 Vbeta and 13 Jbeta primers. Some clones are missing from TCRdb's copy, which holds only in-frame ones; the method was immunoSEQ multiplex PCR. Of tens of thousands of clones in the sample, 70% to 90% are singletons; the top ten hold 5.5% to 7%. The receptor's source is a male donor in good health and CMV-seronegative. The J gene is TRBJ1-1, the V gene TRBV7-9; the D is unclear. The source material was PBMCs. In DNA, the CDR3 is TGTGCCAGCACCTCCACGCGGGTGAACACTGAAGCTTTCTTT. This gives the protein CASTSTRVNTEAFF.